A selection of T cell receptor beta chains follows, all from one sample in a study of cytomegalovirus exposure and HLA in healthy donors. TCRdb's table, derived via immunoSEQ multiplex PCR, lists solely in-frame clones and lacks some. The table lists approximately 300,000 clones, roughly 88% of them singletons. Sequenced input: PBMCs. The receptors here all came from a woman aged 18-30 years in good health and CMV-seronegative. Each CDR3 is given with its conserved first and last residue. A D gene is named only where the DNA matches it firmly. A clone size is listed for some rows: how often the clone was seen (once, few, many), or a class if it is expanded.

d_call,j_call,v_call,clone_size,cdr3_nt,cdr3_aa
-,TRBJ2-1,TRBV5-6,-,TGTGCCAGCAGCTTGGGTATGGGTGCTAGCTCCTACAATGAGCAGTTCTTC,CASSLGMGASSYNEQFF
TRBD1,TRBJ2-3,TRBV5-4,-,TGTGCCAGCAGCTCACCGGGACAGGGCTCCTCCGGCACAGATACGCAGTATTTT,CASSSPGQGSSGTDTQYF
-,TRBJ2-3,TRBV29-1,-,TGCAGCGCCGTAACAACGACAGATACGCAGTATTTT,CSAVTTTDTQYF
-,TRBJ2-2,TRBV7-2,-,TGTGCCAGCAGCCGACTCAGGGATTCCACCGGGGAGCTGTTTTTT,CASSRLRDSTGELFF
TRBD1,TRBJ2-4,TRBV28,-,TGTGCCAGCAGTGAGATTCAGGGGGTAAACATTCAGTACTTC,CASSEIQGVNIQYF
-,TRBJ2-2,TRBV11-2,once,TGTGCCAGCAGCTACTTTACCACCGGGGAGCTGTTTTTT,CASSYFTTGELFF
TRBD2,TRBJ2-7,TRBV27,-,TGTGCCAGCAGCCTTGCCGGGACTAGCGGGAGGTACGAGCAGTACTTC,CASSLAGTSGRYEQYF
-,TRBJ2-1,TRBV27,-,TGTGCCAGCAGGAGTACCTACAATGAGCAGTTCTTC,CASRSTYNEQFF
TRBD2,TRBJ2-1,TRBV7-9,-,TGTGCCAGCAGCTCCTCCTGGAGCGGGGCGACTTCCTACAATGAGCAGTTCTTC,CASSSSWSGATSYNEQFF
TRBD2,TRBJ2-3,TRBV6-1,-,TGTGCCAGCAGTGAAGTGGGACTAGTACCAGATACGCAGTATTTT,CASSEVGLVPDTQYF
TRBD2,TRBJ2-3,TRBV2,-,TGTGCCAGCAGTGAATTTGGGGGGGAACGCACAGATACGCAGTATTTT,CASSEFGGERTDTQYF
TRBD1,TRBJ1-2,TRBV7-3,-,TGTGCCAGCAGCTTAGCCGGGACAGCTAGTGATGGCTACACCTTC,CASSLAGTASDGYTF
TRBD2,TRBJ2-2,TRBV19,-,TGTGCCAGTAGTAAGGTAGCGGGAAGTGCCGGGGAGCTGTTTTTT,CASSKVAGSAGELFF
-,TRBJ2-7,TRBV7-2,-,TGTGCCAGCAGCTTAAGTCCAGAACCCTACGAGCAGTACTTC,CASSLSPEPYEQYF
TRBD2,TRBJ2-3,TRBV19,-,TGTGCCAGTAGTATGCAGCGGGAGAGCACAGATACGCAGTATTTT,CASSMQRESTDTQYF
TRBD2,TRBJ2-1,TRBV30,-,TGTGCCTGGAGTCCGGGACTAGCGGTTGACAATGAGCAGTTCTTC,CAWSPGLAVDNEQFF
TRBD1,TRBJ1-5,TRBV28,-,TGTGCCAGCAGTTTAGGAGGACAGGGTAATCAGCCCCAGCATTTT,CASSLGGQGNQPQHF
TRBD2,TRBJ2-7,TRBV28,-,TGTGCCAGCAGTGGGACTAGCGGGAGGGTTAGTTCAATCGACGAGCAGTACTTC,CASSGTSGRVSSIDEQYF
TRBD2,TRBJ2-5,TRBV19,-,TGTGCCAGTATGGGACTAGCGGGAGGGGAGACCCAGTACTTC,CASMGLAGGETQYF
-,TRBJ2-1,TRBV7-3,-,TGTGCCAGCAGCTTATCCGGGACTTACAATGAGCAGTTCTTC,CASSLSGTYNEQFF
-,TRBJ1-5,TRBV5-5,few,TGTGCCAGCAGCGTGGCCCTAGGGAGATGGCAGCCCCAGCATTTT,CASSVALGRWQPQHF
-,TRBJ1-5,TRBV7-2,-,TGTGCCAGCAGCTCCCACATGTCGCGGCAGCCCCAGCATTTT,CASSSHMSRQPQHF
TRBD1,TRBJ2-3,TRBV4-1,-,TGCGCCAGCAGCCAGGACAGGGGTGGGCCTAGCACAGATACGCAGTATTTT,CASSQDRGGPSTDTQYF
TRBD2,TRBJ2-1,TRBV19,-,TGTGCCAGTAGTATAGATGGGTCTAGCGGCTACAATGAGCAGTTCTTC,CASSIDGSSGYNEQFF
-,TRBJ2-6,TRBV27,-,TGTGCCAGCACCACGGGGTCTGGGGCCAACGTCCTGACTTTC,CASTTGSGANVLTF